The clone carrying this T cell receptor beta chain was seen just once. The entry originates in a study of control samples from healthy donors and cancer patients. Per the germline V gene, CDR1 is SGDLS and CDR2 is YYNGEE. With 0 bases removed from V and 0 bases from J, the gap between germline ends came to 15 bases. The CDR3 runs to 18 residues. Measured with immunoSEQ multiplex PCR; TCRdb has only the in-frame clones, and not every one. In the table there are some 110,000 clones, 83% of which are singletons. The TCR sequence derives from a woman in her fifties or sixties in good health. Sequencing used blood. The chain recombines TRBV9 with TRBJ1-4, with D perhaps matching TRBD1 (5 bases). The chain's CDR3 is CASSVAPAGFTTNEKLFF. The CDR3 nucleotides are TGTGCCAGCAGCGTAGCCCCGGCAGGGTTCACAACTAATGAAAAACTGTTTTTT.